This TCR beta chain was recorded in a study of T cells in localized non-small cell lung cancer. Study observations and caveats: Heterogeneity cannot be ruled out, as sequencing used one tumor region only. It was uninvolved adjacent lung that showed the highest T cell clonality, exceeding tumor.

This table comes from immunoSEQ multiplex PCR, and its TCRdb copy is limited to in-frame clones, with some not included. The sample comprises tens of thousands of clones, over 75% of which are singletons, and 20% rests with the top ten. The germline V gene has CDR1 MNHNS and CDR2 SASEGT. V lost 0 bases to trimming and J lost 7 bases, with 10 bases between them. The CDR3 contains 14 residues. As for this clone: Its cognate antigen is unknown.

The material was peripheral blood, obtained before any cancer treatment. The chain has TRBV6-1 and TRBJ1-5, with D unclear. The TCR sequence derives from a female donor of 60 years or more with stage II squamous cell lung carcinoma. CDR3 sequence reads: CASSEARGNQPQHF. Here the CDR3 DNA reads TGTGCCAGCAGTGAAGCGCGGGGAAACCAGCCCCAGCATTTT.